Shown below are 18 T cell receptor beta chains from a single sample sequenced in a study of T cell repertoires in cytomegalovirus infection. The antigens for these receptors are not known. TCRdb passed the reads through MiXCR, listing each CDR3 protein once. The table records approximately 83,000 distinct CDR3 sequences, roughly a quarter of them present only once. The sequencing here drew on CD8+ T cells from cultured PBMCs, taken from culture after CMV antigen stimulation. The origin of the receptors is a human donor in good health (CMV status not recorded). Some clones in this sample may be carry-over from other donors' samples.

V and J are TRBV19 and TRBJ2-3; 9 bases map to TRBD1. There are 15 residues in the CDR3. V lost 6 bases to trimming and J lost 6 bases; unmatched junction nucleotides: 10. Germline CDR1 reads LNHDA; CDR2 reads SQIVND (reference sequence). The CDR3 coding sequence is TGTGCCAGTAGAAACCGGGACAGGGATTCCGATACGCAGTATTTT. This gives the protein CASRNRDRDSDTQYF.

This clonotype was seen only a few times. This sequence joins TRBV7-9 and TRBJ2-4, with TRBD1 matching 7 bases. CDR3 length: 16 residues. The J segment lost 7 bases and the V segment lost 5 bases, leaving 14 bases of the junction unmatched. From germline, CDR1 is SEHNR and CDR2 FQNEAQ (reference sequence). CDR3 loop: CASSPPETGVSNIQYF. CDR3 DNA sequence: TGTGCCAGCAGCCCTCCCGAAACAGGGGTTTCCAACATTCAGTACTTC.

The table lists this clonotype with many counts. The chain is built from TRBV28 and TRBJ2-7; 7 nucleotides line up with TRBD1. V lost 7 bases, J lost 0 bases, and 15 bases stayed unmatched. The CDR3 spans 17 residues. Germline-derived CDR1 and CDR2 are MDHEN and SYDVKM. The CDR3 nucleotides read TGTGCCAGCATCTCACCGACGACAGGGCCACTCTCCTACGAGCAGTACTTC. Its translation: CASISPTTGPLSYEQYF.

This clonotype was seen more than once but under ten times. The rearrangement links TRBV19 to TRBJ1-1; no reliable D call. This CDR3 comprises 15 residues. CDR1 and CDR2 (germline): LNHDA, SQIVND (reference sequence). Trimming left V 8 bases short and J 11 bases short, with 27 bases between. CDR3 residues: CASSLETASGVKAFF. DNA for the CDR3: TGTGCCAGTTCTCTCGAAACCGCAAGTGGTGTAAAGGCTTTCTTT.

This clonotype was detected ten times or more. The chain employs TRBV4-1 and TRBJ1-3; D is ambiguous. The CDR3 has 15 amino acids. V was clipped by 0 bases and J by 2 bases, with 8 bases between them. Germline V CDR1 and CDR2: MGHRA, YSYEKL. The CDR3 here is CASSQEDLTGNTIYF. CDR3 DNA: TGCGCCAGCAGCCAAGAAGACTTGACTGGAAACACCATATATTTT.

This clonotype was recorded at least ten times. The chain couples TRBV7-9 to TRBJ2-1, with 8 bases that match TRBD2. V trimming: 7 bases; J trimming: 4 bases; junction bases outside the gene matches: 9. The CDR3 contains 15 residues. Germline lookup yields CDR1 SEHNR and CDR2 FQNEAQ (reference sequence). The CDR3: CASNPSGGPYNEQFF. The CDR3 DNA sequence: TGTGCCAGCAACCCGAGCGGGGGCCCGTACAATGAGCAGTTCTTC.

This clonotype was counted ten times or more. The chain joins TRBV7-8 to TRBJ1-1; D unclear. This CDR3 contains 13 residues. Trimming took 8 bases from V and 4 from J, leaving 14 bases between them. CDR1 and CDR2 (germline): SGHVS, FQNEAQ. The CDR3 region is CASSEGLTTEAFF. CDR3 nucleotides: TGTGCCAGCTCCGAGGGTTTGACCACTGAAGCTTTCTTT.

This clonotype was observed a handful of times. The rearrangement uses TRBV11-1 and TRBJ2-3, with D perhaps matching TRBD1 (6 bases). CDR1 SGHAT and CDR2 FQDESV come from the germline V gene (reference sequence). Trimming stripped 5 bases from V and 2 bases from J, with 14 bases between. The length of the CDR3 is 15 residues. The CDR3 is CASSDGTRNTDTQYF. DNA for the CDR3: TGTGCCAGCAGCGATGGGACACGTAACACAGATACGCAGTATTTT.

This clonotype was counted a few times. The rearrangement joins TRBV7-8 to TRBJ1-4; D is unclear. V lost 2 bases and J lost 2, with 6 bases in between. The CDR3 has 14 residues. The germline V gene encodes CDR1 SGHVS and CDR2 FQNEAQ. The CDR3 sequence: CASSLLGTNEKLFF. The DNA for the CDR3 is TGTGCCAGCAGCTTACTTGGGACTAATGAAAAACTGTTTTTT. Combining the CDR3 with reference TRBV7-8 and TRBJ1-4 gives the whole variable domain GAGVSQSPRYKVAKRGQDVALRCDPISGHVSLFWYQQALGQGPEFLTYFQNEAQLDKSGLPSDRFFAERPEGSVSTLKIQRTQQEDSAVYLCASSLLGTNEKLFFGSGTQLSVL.

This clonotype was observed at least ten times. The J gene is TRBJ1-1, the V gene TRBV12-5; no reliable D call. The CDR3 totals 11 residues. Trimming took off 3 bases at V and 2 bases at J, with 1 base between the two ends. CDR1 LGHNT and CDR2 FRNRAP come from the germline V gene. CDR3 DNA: TGTGCTAGTGGTTTAAACACTGAAGCTTTCTTT. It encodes CASGLNTEAFF.

DNA of the CDR3: TGCAGTGCGGGGACAGGGTTCGCCTACGAGCAGTACTTC. Translated: CSAGTGFAYEQYF. The J gene is TRBJ2-7, the V gene TRBV20-1; 9 bases are shared with TRBD1. Germline values: CDR1 DFQATT, CDR2 SNEGSKA (reference sequence). The J segment lost 2 bases and the V segment lost 6 bases, leaving 5 bases of the junction unmatched. The CDR3 is 13 residues long.

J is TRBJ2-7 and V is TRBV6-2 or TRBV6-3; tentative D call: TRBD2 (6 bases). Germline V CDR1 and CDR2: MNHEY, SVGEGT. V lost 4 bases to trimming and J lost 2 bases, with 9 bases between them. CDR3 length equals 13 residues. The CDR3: CASSLAAAYEQYF. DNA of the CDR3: TGTGCCAGCAGTTTAGCGGCCGCCTACGAGCAGTACTTC.

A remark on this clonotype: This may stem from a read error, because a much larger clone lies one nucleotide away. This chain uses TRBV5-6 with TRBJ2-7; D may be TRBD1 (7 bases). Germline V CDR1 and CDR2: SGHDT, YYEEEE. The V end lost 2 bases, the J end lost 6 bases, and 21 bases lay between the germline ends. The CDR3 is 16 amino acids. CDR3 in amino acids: CASSFEGAGLLVEQYF. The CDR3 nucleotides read TGTGCCAGCAGCTTCGAGGGGGCGGGACTTCTGGTCGAGCAGTACTTC.

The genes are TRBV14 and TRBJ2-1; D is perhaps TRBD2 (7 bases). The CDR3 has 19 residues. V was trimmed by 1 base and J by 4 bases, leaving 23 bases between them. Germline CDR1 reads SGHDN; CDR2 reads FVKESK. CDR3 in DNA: TGTGCCAGCAGCCAAGGACTAGGCGGGGGCTCGGCTTTGTACAATGAGCAGTTCTTC. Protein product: CASSQGLGGGSALYNEQFF.

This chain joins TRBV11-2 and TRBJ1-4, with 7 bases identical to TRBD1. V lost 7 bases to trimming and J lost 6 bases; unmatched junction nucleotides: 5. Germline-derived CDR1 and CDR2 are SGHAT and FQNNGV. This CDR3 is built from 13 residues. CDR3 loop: CASTRQGHEKLFF. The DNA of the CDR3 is TGTGCCAGCACACGACAGGGCCATGAAAAACTGTTTTTT.

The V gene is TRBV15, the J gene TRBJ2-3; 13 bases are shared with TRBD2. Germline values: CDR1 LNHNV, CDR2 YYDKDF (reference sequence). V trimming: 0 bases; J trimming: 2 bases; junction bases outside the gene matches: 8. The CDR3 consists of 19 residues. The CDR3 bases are TGTGCCACCAGCAGAGATCTTGGGACTAGCGGGGAGGTCACAGATACGCAGTATTTT. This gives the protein CATSRDLGTSGEVTDTQYF.

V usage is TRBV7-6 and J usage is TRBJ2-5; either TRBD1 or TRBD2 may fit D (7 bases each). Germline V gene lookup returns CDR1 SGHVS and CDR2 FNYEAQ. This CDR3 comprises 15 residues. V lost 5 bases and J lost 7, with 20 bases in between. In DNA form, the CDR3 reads TGTGCCAGCAGCCCAACTCGAACAGGGGAGGGGACCCAGTACTTC. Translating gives CASSPTRTGEGTQYF.

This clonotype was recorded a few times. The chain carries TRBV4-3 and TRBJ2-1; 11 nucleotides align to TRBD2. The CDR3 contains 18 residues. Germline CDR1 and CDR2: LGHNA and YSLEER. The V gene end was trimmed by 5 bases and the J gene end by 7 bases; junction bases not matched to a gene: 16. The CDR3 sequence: CASSYQGLAGGPGNEQFF. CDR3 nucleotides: TGCGCCAGCAGCTATCAGGGGCTAGCGGGGGGACCGGGAAATGAGCAGTTCTTC.